This entry is about one T cell receptor (beta chain). Germline CDR1 is MNHEY and CDR2 is SVGAGI. J was trimmed by 10 bases and V by 5 bases; bases with no gene match: 8. The CDR3 is 13 residues long. This entry comes from a study of blood T cell repertoires in COVID-19. For the study at large: From the United States, Italy and Spain came samples of acute and convalescent COVID-19. T cells, B-cell-depleted T cells, or PBMCs provided the cDNA or gDNA that served as material.

Authors' methods: From reference gene primer amplification, estimates of nucleated cell counts were derived. The data were produced by immunoSEQ multiplex PCR, yet TCRdb's version contains in-frame clones alone and is incomplete. The V and J calls and the clone size are those of that table, but D and trimming were determined from the DNA. Of tens of thousands of clones in the sample, roughly 76% were seen once. The receptor was isolated from a woman aged 65 to 85 with acute or convalescent COVID-19. The sample taken for sequencing was peripheral blood. This chain links TRBV6-5 with TRBJ1-5; 7 bases fit TRBD1. Here the CDR3 DNA reads TGTGCCAGCAGTCAGGGGGAAGGGCTTCCCCAGCATTTT. It codes for CASSQGEGLPQHF.